The 5 T cell receptor beta chains below all came from one sample that was sequenced in a study of metastatic and nonmetastatic thyroid tumors. TCRdb re-processed the PCR reads through MiXCR. The sample consists of more than 4,000 clones, around 23% of them appearing once. Patients were all untreated before their thyroid surgery. Material: tumor tissue. These receptor sequences come from a male donor with papillary thyroid cancer or a benign thyroid nodule (not recorded which). Some clones in this sample may be carry-over from other donors' samples.

This clone has at least ten counts. A much larger clone differs from this one at a single base, so this may be a read error. The genes are TRBV20-1 and TRBJ2-7; 9 positions agree with TRBD1. J was trimmed by 7 bases and V by 7 bases; bases with no gene match: 8. Germline V lookup: CDR1 DFQATT, CDR2 SNEGSKA (reference sequence). This CDR3 contains 12 residues. The CDR3 nucleotides are TGCAGTGTTACAGGGGGCGCGTATGAGCAGTACTTC. Its protein product is CSVTGGAYEQYF.

The V call is TRBV5-1, the J call TRBJ2-1, with TRBD2 identical over 9 bases. Trimming took 1 base from V and 1 from J; bases not matched to a gene: 6. This CDR3 has 17 amino acids. Germline assignment: CDR1 SGHRS and CDR2 YFSETQ. As DNA, the CDR3 is TGCGCCAGCAGCTTGCCGGGGGCGGGAGGGTCCTACAATGAGCAGTTCTTC. Translated: CASSLPGAGGSYNEQFF.

For this clone: The conserved phenylalanine or tryptophan is not found at the CDR3 terminus, so this likely reflects a read error. The chain joins TRBV29-1 to TRBJ2-3; D is unclear. V was shortened by 3 bases and J by 2 bases, with 6 bases between the two germline ends. This CDR3 has 12 amino acids. Germline CDR1 SQVTM, CDR2 ANQGSEA. Here the CDR3 reads CSVDDHTDTQYV. CDR3 DNA: TGCAGCGTTGATGACCACACAGATACGCAGTATGTT.

By sample share, this clone is medium-sized. The chain links TRBV7-8 to TRBJ1-3, with 7 bases that match TRBD1. The junction had 8 bases not matched to a gene; V was cut back by 4 bases and J by 8 bases. Germline loops: CDR1 SGHVS, CDR2 FQNEAQ. This CDR3 has 14 residues. The CDR3 spells CASSSLTGYDTIYF. The CDR3 nucleotides are TGTGCCAGCAGCTCGCTGACAGGGTACGACACCATATATTTT.

The chain recombines TRBV6-5 with TRBJ2-5; no clear D. CDR3 length equals 14 residues. Trimming removed 4 bases at V and 2 bases at J, with 11 bases between. Germline values: CDR1 MNHEY, CDR2 SVGAGI. The CDR3 is CASSSGQEQETQYF. CDR3 sequence (DNA): TGTGCCAGCAGTTCTGGCCAGGAGCAAGAGACCCAGTACTTC.